This TCR beta chain was captured in a study of T cell responses to AZD1222 COVID-19 vaccine. Overall study results and limits: Clonal diversity was possibly underestimated; the donors were predominantly white British and more often female.

In this sample, this clone turned up once. Its antigen is not identified. TCRdb keeps only in-frame clones here, not all; method: immunoSEQ multiplex PCR. The data hold approximately 190,000 clones, with 90% to 95% observed a single time. Between the trimmed V and J ends, which lost 0 bases and 8 bases, there was a span of 19 bases. CDR3 length: 16 amino acids. The germline CDR1 and CDR2 sequences are MNHEY and SVGAGI. The rearrangement joins TRBV6-5 to TRBJ1-2; D remains ambiguous. This receptor was obtained from an adult in good health. The source was peripheral blood, collected on day 0 of AZD1222 vaccination. CDR3 sequence (DNA): TGTGCCAGCAGTTACTCGCGGCGCGGCGGCCCCTCGGGCTACACCTTC. Protein: CASSYSRRGGPSGYTF.